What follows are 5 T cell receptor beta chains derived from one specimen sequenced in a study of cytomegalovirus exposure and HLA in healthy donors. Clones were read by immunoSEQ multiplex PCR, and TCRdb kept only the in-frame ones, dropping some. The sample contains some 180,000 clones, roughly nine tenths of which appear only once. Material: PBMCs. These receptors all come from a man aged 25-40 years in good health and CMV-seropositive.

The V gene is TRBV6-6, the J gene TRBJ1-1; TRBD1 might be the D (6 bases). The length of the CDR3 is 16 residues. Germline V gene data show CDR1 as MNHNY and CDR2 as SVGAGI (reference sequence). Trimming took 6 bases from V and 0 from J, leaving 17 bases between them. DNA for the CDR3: TGTGCCAGCAGCTATGGTTTGGACAGAGTGAACACTGAAGCTTTCTTT. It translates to CASSYGLDRVNTEAFF.

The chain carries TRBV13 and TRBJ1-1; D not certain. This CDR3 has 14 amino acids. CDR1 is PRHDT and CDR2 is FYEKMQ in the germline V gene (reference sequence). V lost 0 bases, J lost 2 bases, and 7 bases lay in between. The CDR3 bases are TGTGCCAGCAGCTTAGGACCTACTAACACTGAAGCTTTCTTT. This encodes CASSLGPTNTEAFF.

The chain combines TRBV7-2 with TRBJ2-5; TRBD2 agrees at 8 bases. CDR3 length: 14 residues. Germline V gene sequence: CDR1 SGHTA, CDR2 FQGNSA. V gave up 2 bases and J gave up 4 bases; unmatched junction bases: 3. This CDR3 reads CASSLFTSGETQYF. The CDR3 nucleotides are TGTGCCAGCAGCTTATTCACTAGCGGAGAGACCCAGTACTTC.

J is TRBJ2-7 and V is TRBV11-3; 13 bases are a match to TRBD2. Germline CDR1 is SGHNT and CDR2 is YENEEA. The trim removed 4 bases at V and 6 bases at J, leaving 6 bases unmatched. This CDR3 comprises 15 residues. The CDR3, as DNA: TGTGCCAGCAGCTCACTAGCGGGGGGGCACTCCGAGCAGTACTTC. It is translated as CASSSLAGGHSEQYF.

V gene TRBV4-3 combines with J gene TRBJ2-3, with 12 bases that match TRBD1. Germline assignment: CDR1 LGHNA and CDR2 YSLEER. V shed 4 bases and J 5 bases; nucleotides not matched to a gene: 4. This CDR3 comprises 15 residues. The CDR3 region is CASSRDRGPEDTQYF. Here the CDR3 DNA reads TGCGCCAGCAGCCGGGACAGGGGGCCGGAAGATACGCAGTATTTT.